The next 17 T cell receptor beta chains were all read from a single sample in a study of T cell responses to AZD1222 COVID-19 vaccine. Some clones are missing from TCRdb's copy, which holds only in-frame ones; the method was immunoSEQ multiplex PCR. Among tens of thousands of clones listed, roughly 84% were seen once. The sequencing here drew on peripheral blood, taken on day 0 of AZD1222 vaccination. Receptors were obtained from an adult in good health.

The chain has TRBV27 and TRBJ2-3; D is uncertain. Germline CDR1 reads MNHEY; CDR2 reads SMNVEV (reference sequence). V shed 6 bases and J shed 0 bases, with 13 bases lying between them. The CDR3 spans 15 residues. Written as DNA, the CDR3 is TGTGCCAGCAGGCCCTGGCGCAGGAGCACAGATACGCAGTATTTT. The encoded protein is CASRPWRRSTDTQYF.

The gene calls are TRBV4-2 and TRBJ2-3, with D hard to call. Trimming left V 1 base short and J 0 bases short, with 11 bases between. The length of the CDR3 is 16 residues. Germline CDR1 and CDR2: LGHNA and YNFKEQ. For the CDR3, the DNA is TGTGCCAGCAGCCAAGCCGCAGGTACTAGCACAGATACGCAGTATTTT. This codes for CASSQAAGTSTDTQYF.

V gene TRBV3-1 (or the pseudogene TRBV3-2) combines with J gene TRBJ2-7; D is perhaps TRBD1 or TRBD2 (7 bases each). V lost 6 bases and J lost 6, with 18 bases in between. The length of the CDR3 is 14 residues. CDR1 and CDR2 (germline): LGHDT, YNNKEL (reference sequence). The CDR3 DNA reads TGTGCCAGCAGACCAGGGGGGGGATCGTCCGAGCAGTACTTC. This codes for CASRPGGGSSEQYF.

This clone showed up just once. The chain uses TRBV19 and TRBJ1-1; D call uncertain. CDR1 and CDR2 (germline): LNHDA, SQIVND (reference sequence). Trimming removed 10 bases from V and 5 bases from J, with 11 bases in between. The CDR3 is 11 residues long. This CDR3 is CATSPGTEAFF. DNA of the CDR3: TGTGCCACCTCCCCGGGGACTGAAGCTTTCTTT.

This clone was observed a single time. This chain joins TRBV6-2 or TRBV6-3 and TRBJ2-2; D call uncertain. The CDR3 has 12 residues. CDR1 is MNHEY, CDR2 SVGEGT, per germline. The germline V and J ends were trimmed by 1 base and 5 bases, with 2 bases remaining between them. DNA of the CDR3: TGTGCCAGCAGTTACTTGACCGGGGAGCTGTTTTTT. It codes for CASSYLTGELFF.

This rearrangement joins TRBV12-3 or TRBV12-4 to TRBJ1-6, with D maybe TRBD1 (5 bases). CDR3 length: 10 amino acids. V lost 10 bases to trimming and J lost 14 bases, with 12 bases between them. The CDR3 coding sequence is TGTGCCACCGGGGGGGAGGCCCTCCACTTT. Protein: CATGGEALHF.

V gene TRBV18 combines with J gene TRBJ1-5; 9 bases line up with TRBD1. Germline V gene lookup returns CDR1 KGHSH and CDR2 LQKENI. The CDR3 covers 15 residues. J gave up 5 bases and V 4 bases, and 6 bases lay outside the gene matches. CDR3 coding DNA: TGTGCCAGCTCACAGGGAGGGACAGGGTATCAGCCCCAGCATTTT. It codes for CASSQGGTGYQPQHF.

This chain uses TRBV7-9 with TRBJ1-1, with D possibly matching TRBD1 (6 bases). Looked up from germline, CDR1 is SEHNR and CDR2 is FQNEAQ (reference sequence). Trimming left V 5 bases short and J 4 bases short, with 17 bases between. CDR3 length: 15 amino acids. In DNA, the CDR3 is TGTGCCAGCAGCCCCCGGGGAGGGGGGAGCACTGAAGCTTTCTTT. Protein: CASSPRGGGSTEAFF.

J is TRBJ2-3 and V is TRBV2; 7 bases agree with TRBD1. Germline V gives CDR1 SNHLY, CDR2 FYNNEI. This CDR3 comprises 16 residues. Losses at the gene ends were 0 bases for V and 3 bases for J; bases not matched to a gene: 6. CDR3 in DNA: TGTGCCAGCAGTGAAGCGGGACCGGGACAGACAGATACGCAGTATTTT. Translation gives CASSEAGPGQTDTQYF.

V and J are TRBV20-1 and TRBJ2-7; 12 bases line up with TRBD2. Germline V gene lookup returns CDR1 DFQATT and CDR2 SNEGSKA (reference sequence). After removal of 3 bases from V and 6 bases from J, the junction contained 9 bases not matched to a gene. The CDR3 contains 15 residues. The CDR3 nucleotides read TGCAGTGCTAGTTCGTCTAGCGGGGGGGCCGGCGAGCAGTACTTC. It encodes CSASSSSGGAGEQYF.

V usage is TRBV9 and J usage is TRBJ2-3; D possibly corresponds to TRBD2 (6 bases). Deletions cut 0 bases from V and 2 bases from J, with 13 bases between. Germline CDR1 is SGDLS and CDR2 is YYNGEE. The CDR3 consists of 16 residues. The CDR3 spells CASSVGIAVYTDTQYF. The DNA for the CDR3 is TGTGCCAGCAGCGTAGGAATAGCGGTATACACAGATACGCAGTATTTT.

The rearrangement joins TRBV5-1 to TRBJ2-7; tentatively, D is TRBD1 (5 bases). Looked up from germline, CDR1 is SGHRS and CDR2 is YFSETQ. Trimming shortened V by 0 bases and J by 1 base, and 5 bases separated the two germline ends. This CDR3 has 13 amino acids. The CDR3, as DNA: TGCGCCAGCAGCTTGGGACAGTCCTACGAGCAGTACTTC. Translated: CASSLGQSYEQYF.

This chain uses TRBV4-3 with TRBJ1-6; the D is unclear. Looked up from germline, CDR1 is LGHNA and CDR2 is YSLEER. This CDR3 has 17 amino acids. V was trimmed by 0 bases and J by 0 bases, leaving 9 bases between them. CDR3 protein: CASSQDLPSSYNSPLHF. Here the CDR3 DNA reads TGCGCCAGCAGCCAAGATTTACCAAGCTCCTATAATTCACCCCTCCACTTT.

The chain joins TRBV5-4 to TRBJ2-1; 12 bases are a match to TRBD2. Germline CDR1 and CDR2: SGHNT and YYREEE (reference sequence). The CDR3 consists of 16 residues. Trimming removed 2 bases from V and 6 bases from J; junction bases left unmatched: 6. The CDR3 DNA sequence: TGTGCCAGCAGCTTCGGAGCTAGCGGGGGGGCCAATGAGCAGTTCTTC. The encoded protein is CASSFGASGGANEQFF.

The V gene is TRBV21-1, the J gene TRBJ1-5. TRBV21-1 is reported as a pseudogene. This CDR3 comprises 12 residues. The CDR3 loop reads CASGGRGQPQHF. The CDR3 DNA reads TGTGCCAGCGGGGGGAGGGGACAGCCCCAGCATTTT.

J is TRBJ2-3 and V is TRBV7-3; 9 bases map to TRBD2. J was trimmed by 0 bases and V by 5 bases; bases with no gene match: 6. The germline V gene encodes CDR1 SGHTA and CDR2 FQGTGA. The CDR3 runs 16 residues. The CDR3 DNA sequence: TGTGCCAGCAGCCTCGGACTAGCGCTTAGCACAGATACGCAGTATTTT. This sequence encodes CASSLGLALSTDTQYF.

This clone occurred a few times. The gene calls are TRBV18 and TRBJ2-7; D is unresolved. Trimming took 5 bases from V and 3 from J, leaving 8 bases between them. This CDR3 comprises 12 residues. Germline-derived CDR1 and CDR2 are KGHSH and LQKENI. The CDR3 DNA is TGTGCCAGCTCAAACGACGGCTACGAGCAGTACTTC. Its protein is CASSNDGYEQYF.